The 19 T cell receptor beta chains below were found in one sample sequenced in a study of OX40 agonist ivuxolimab in advanced cancers. Repertoires were generated with immunoSEQ multiplex PCR, while TCRdb's copy carries only in-frame clones and drops some. The sample comprises approximately 77,000 clones, approximately 92% of which are singletons, and about 0.32% rests with the top ten. The starting material was CD4+ or CD8+ T cells sorted from blood, obtained in a trial of the OX40 agonist ivuxolimab. These receptors were obtained from an adult with an advanced solid tumor such as melanoma, head and neck, liver or kidney cancer.

The chain combines TRBV7-9 with TRBJ2-1; D gene ambiguous. The CDR3 has 13 residues. Trimming pared 5 bases from V and 4 bases from J, leaving 9 bases between. CDR1 and CDR2 (germline): SEHNR, FQNEAQ (reference sequence). The CDR3 region is CASSRSIYNEQFF. The CDR3 region has the DNA TGTGCCAGCAGCAGGAGCATATACAATGAGCAGTTCTTC.

The CDR3 is CAWTPRDRGSADTQYF. DNA of the CDR3: TGTGCCTGGACCCCCCGGGACAGGGGGTCGGCAGATACGCAGTATTTT. The chain links TRBV30 to TRBJ2-3; TRBD1 matches at 11 bases. Trimming cost V 4 bases and J 4 bases; bases outside gene matches: 10. From germline, CDR1 is GTSNPN and CDR2 SVGIG (reference sequence). The CDR3 covers 16 residues.

The chain has TRBV19 and TRBJ1-6, with 9 bases matching TRBD1. The germline V gene has CDR1 LNHDA and CDR2 SQIVND (reference sequence). V trimming: 4 bases; J trimming: 6 bases; junction bases outside the gene matches: 4. The CDR3 consists of 15 residues. In DNA, the CDR3 is TGTGCCAGTAGTACGACACAGGGGGCTAATTCACCCCTCCACTTT. Translation: CASSTTQGANSPLHF.

The rearrangement links TRBV7-2 to TRBJ2-1; D uncertain. From germline, CDR1 is SGHTA and CDR2 FQGNSA. Between the trimmed V and J ends, which lost 2 bases and 8 bases, there was a span of 4 bases. The CDR3 totals 11 residues. The CDR3 protein is CASSLSHEQFF. CDR3 in DNA: TGTGCCAGCAGCTTAAGCCATGAGCAGTTCTTC.

The rearrangement links TRBV19 to TRBJ1-1; D remains ambiguous. Per the germline V gene, CDR1 is LNHDA and CDR2 is SQIVND (reference sequence). The V end lost 7 bases, the J end lost 1 base, and 13 bases lay between the germline ends. This CDR3 is built from 14 residues. The CDR3 loop reads CASKRTEPNTEAFF. The CDR3 region has the DNA TGTGCCAGTAAAAGGACCGAACCGAACACTGAAGCTTTCTTT.

The rearrangement joins TRBV7-6 to TRBJ2-1; the match to TRBD2 covers 8 bases. CDR3 length: 14 amino acids. Germline V gene sequence: CDR1 SGHVS, CDR2 FNYEAQ. V was clipped by 1 base and J by 10 bases; unmatched bases: 6. The CDR3 here is CASSLGAGGLEQFF. In nucleotides, the CDR3 is TGTGCCAGCAGCTTAGGGGCGGGGGGACTAGAGCAGTTCTTC.

CDR3 protein: CASSTTQGVSSYEQYF. CDR3 nucleotide sequence: TGTGCCAGCAGCACAACCCAGGGGGTGAGCTCCTACGAGCAGTACTTC. V is TRBV11-2 and J is TRBJ2-5, with 7 positions matching TRBD1. The J call may be faulty, since TRBJ2-7 better matches the DNA end. CDR3 size: 16 residues. Germline V gives CDR1 SGHAT, CDR2 FQNNGV.

J is TRBJ2-1 and V is TRBV29-1, with 11 positions matching TRBD2. Germline CDR1 reads SQVTM; CDR2 reads ANQGSEA. This CDR3 has 15 residues. With V trimmed by 7 bases and J by 3 bases, 8 bases remained unmatched. The CDR3 sequence is CSALGLAELYNEQFF. CDR3 coding DNA: TGCAGCGCCCTGGGACTAGCGGAACTCTACAATGAGCAGTTCTTC.

The J gene is TRBJ2-1, the V gene TRBV2; D is perhaps TRBD1 or TRBD2 (5 bases each). The CDR3 covers 15 residues. V was shortened by 6 bases and J by 0 bases, with 12 bases between the two germline ends. The germline gives CDR1 SNHLY, CDR2 FYNNEI. CDR3 protein: CASRIWGSSYNEQFF. The DNA for the CDR3 is TGTGCCAGCAGGATTTGGGGGAGCTCCTACAATGAGCAGTTCTTC.

This clone was seen a single time. The V and J genes are TRBV7-2 and TRBJ2-2; 7 positions agree with TRBD1. The CDR3 spans 15 residues. The V and J ends lost 2 bases and 3 bases, in that order; junction bases with no gene match: 3. The germline V gene has CDR1 SGHTA and CDR2 FQGNSA. CDR3 residues: CASSLRQGDTGELFF. The DNA of the CDR3 is TGTGCCAGCAGCTTAAGACAGGGAGACACCGGGGAGCTGTTTTTT.

The chain recombines TRBV30 with TRBJ2-7; D not resolved. Trimming pared 5 bases from V and 0 bases from J, leaving 14 bases between. The CDR3 is 14 amino acids. Germline V gene data show CDR1 as GTSNPN and CDR2 as SVGIG (reference sequence). The CDR3 DNA reads TGTGCCTGGGAACTAAAAGGTGCCTCCTACGAGCAGTACTTC. As protein: CAWELKGASYEQYF.

The CDR3 DNA follows: TGCGCCAGCAGCTTGGTAGCGGGGATCTACAATGAGCAGTTCTTC. This encodes CASSLVAGIYNEQFF. V gene TRBV5-1 combines with J gene TRBJ2-1, with 8 bases that match TRBD2. This CDR3 has 15 residues. In germline, CDR1 is SGHRS, CDR2 YFSETQ. With 0 bases clipped from V and 3 bases from J, the junction kept 2 bases outside the gene matches.

V is TRBV7-9 and J is TRBJ1-5, with a possible D match to TRBD1 (6 bases). The CDR3 runs to 14 residues. CDR1 and CDR2 from the germline V gene are SEHNR and FQNEAQ (reference sequence). Trimming removed 3 bases at V and 4 bases at J, with 10 bases between. CDR3 sequence reads: CASSFVDSNQPQHF. The DNA for the CDR3 is TGTGCCAGCAGCTTCGTGGACAGTAATCAGCCCCAGCATTTT.

This sequence joins TRBV7-9 and TRBJ2-5; 9 bases map to TRBD1. The V gene's germline CDR1 is SEHNR and CDR2 FQNEAQ (reference sequence). V was pared by 5 bases and J by 4 bases, with 8 bases of the junction left unmatched. This CDR3 has 15 residues. The CDR3 nucleotides are TGTGCCAGCAGCGAGACAGGGGGTAGGATAGAGACCCAGTACTTC. Protein product: CASSETGGRIETQYF.

J is TRBJ2-1 and V is TRBV5-6; tentative D call: TRBD1 (6 bases). This CDR3 is 13 amino acids long. The germline V and J ends were trimmed by 4 bases and 6 bases, with 11 bases remaining between them. Per the germline V gene, CDR1 is SGHDT and CDR2 is YYEEEE. The CDR3 region has the DNA TGTGCCAGCAGCACAGGGCTCCCCAATGAGCAGTTCTTC. This codes for CASSTGLPNEQFF.

This chain connects TRBV10-3 to TRBJ2-2, with 15 bases fitting TRBD2. The CDR3 runs 17 residues. The V gene's germline CDR1 is ENHRY and CDR2 SYGVKD. Germline trimming cut 8 bases from V and 1 base from J; bases unmatched to any gene: 5. Here the CDR3 DNA reads TGTGCCATCTTTAGGACTAGCGGGGGGGTGAACACCGGGGAGCTGTTTTTT. Translating gives CAIFRTSGGVNTGELFF.

The V call is TRBV7-2, the J call TRBJ2-5; 11 nucleotides agree with TRBD1. The CDR3 length is 15 residues. Trimming cost V 5 bases and J 5 bases; bases outside gene matches: 7. CDR1 SGHTA and CDR2 FQGNSA come from the germline V gene. The CDR3 region has the DNA TGTGCCAGCAGCCCTCGGACAGGGGGCGCGGAGACCCAGTACTTC. This encodes CASSPRTGGAETQYF.

The chain has TRBV5-6 and TRBJ2-7; D may match TRBD1 or TRBD2 (6 bases each). CDR3 length: 16 residues. V dropped 6 bases and J dropped 1 base, with 20 bases sitting between them. Germline CDR1 SGHDT, CDR2 YYEEEE. CDR3 coding DNA: TGTGCCAGCACATCAGCCCCGGGGGCCTATTCCTACGAGCAGTACTTC. Translating it yields CASTSAPGAYSYEQYF.

The CDR3 DNA follows: TGTGCCAGCGGCCATCCCGGGGAGCTGTTTTTT. Translating it yields CASGHPGELFF. J is TRBJ2-2 and V is TRBV2, with no clear D. Trimming shortened V by 8 bases and J by 6 bases, and 7 bases separated the two germline ends. Germline assignment: CDR1 SNHLY and CDR2 FYNNEI. The CDR3 sequence is 11 residues long.